These 25 T cell receptor beta chains were sequenced from one sample in a study of T cells after yellow fever vaccination. TCRdb re-called the 5' RACE reads through MiXCR, storing one row per CDR3 protein. The table includes under 150,000 distinct CDR3 sequences, around 15% detected once. This material consisted of CD8+ T cells sorted from PBMCs, taken 5 days after the yellow fever booster vaccination. The receptors shown here come from a man between 18 and 35 years old who received the YFV17D yellow fever vaccine.

The V gene is TRBV30, the J gene TRBJ2-7, with D unclear. Germline V lookup: CDR1 GTSNPN, CDR2 SVGIG (reference sequence). This CDR3 region has 15 residues. The V end lost 0 bases, the J end lost 4 bases, and 16 bases lay between the germline ends. As DNA, the CDR3 is TGTGCCTGGAGTGTAATGGGCTCAGCTTGGTACGAGCAGTACTTC. Protein sequence: CAWSVMGSAWYEQYF.

The chain carries TRBV5-1 and TRBJ2-6, with D unclear. This CDR3 is built from 14 residues. The ends were cut back, 0 bases at V and 0 bases at J, with 1 base in the middle. Germline V gene data show CDR1 as SGHRS and CDR2 as YFSETQ. The chain's CDR3 is CASSLVSGANVLTF. For the CDR3, the DNA is TGCGCCAGCAGCTTGGTCTCTGGGGCCAACGTCCTGACTTTC.

This clonotype showed up just a few times. DNA for the CDR3: TGTGCCAGCACCAAGGGAGGGCCTGAAGCTTTCTTT. Its translation: CASTKGGPEAFF. V and J are TRBV6-6 and TRBJ1-1; D is uncertain. V was pared by 7 bases and J by 6 bases, with 12 bases between. The CDR3 totals 12 residues. CDR1 MNHNY and CDR2 SVGAGI come from the germline V gene (reference sequence).

This chain uses TRBV6-1 with TRBJ2-1; possible D gene TRBD1, 6 bases. Germline CDR1 reads MNHNS; CDR2 reads SASEGT. With 4 bases removed from V and 2 bases from J, the gap between germline ends came to 12 bases. The CDR3 has 15 amino acids. The CDR3: CASSALTGTYNEQFF. The DNA for the CDR3 is TGTGCCAGCAGTGCCCTGACAGGCACCTACAATGAGCAGTTCTTC.

The CDR3 DNA sequence: TGTGCCAGCAGTTACCCTAGACAGGGGATGACCTACGAGCAGTACTTC. This encodes CASSYPRQGMTYEQYF. V and J are TRBV6-6 and TRBJ2-7, with TRBD1 matching 8 bases. Germline lookup yields CDR1 MNHNY and CDR2 SVGAGI (reference sequence). CDR3 length: 16 residues. V shed 2 bases and J 2 bases; nucleotides not matched to a gene: 8.

The CDR3 sequence is CASSQDRINQPQHF. CDR3 coding DNA: TGCGCCAGCAGCCAAGACCGGATCAATCAGCCCCAGCATTTT. V gene TRBV4-1 combines with J gene TRBJ1-5; D not resolved. The germline CDR1 and CDR2 sequences are MGHRA and YSYEKL. V lost 0 bases and J lost 3, with 6 bases in between. The CDR3 spans 14 residues.

This clonotype was counted only a few times. The rearrangement joins TRBV6-2 or TRBV6-3 to TRBJ2-7; unclear D gene. Germline V gives CDR1 MNHEY, CDR2 SVGEGT. Deletions cut 7 bases from V and 6 bases from J, with 10 bases between. The CDR3 runs to 11 residues. This CDR3 is CASTAGSEQYF. CDR3 DNA sequence: TGTGCCAGCACCGCCGGTAGCGAGCAGTACTTC.

The chain carries TRBV2 and TRBJ2-2; 9 bases align to TRBD2. V was pared by 6 bases and J by 0 bases, with 2 bases of the junction left unmatched. The CDR3 length is 15 residues. Germline CDR1 and CDR2: SNHLY and FYNNEI. CDR3 protein: CASSGLASNTGELFF. For the CDR3, the DNA is TGTGCCAGCAGCGGACTAGCGTCGAACACCGGGGAGCTGTTTTTT.

A few counts support this clonotype. CDR3 DNA: TGTGCCAGCAGTTACCAGAGGGACAGGGGGAAGGAAAAACTGTTTTTT. Translated, it gives CASSYQRDRGKEKLFF. The genes are TRBV6-5 and TRBJ1-4; TRBD1 matches 11 bases. Germline CDR1 is MNHEY and CDR2 is SVGAGI. This CDR3 spans 16 amino acids. The ends lost 2 bases at V and 8 bases at J; junction bases unmatched: 7.

This clonotype was seen a handful of times. The V and J genes are TRBV11-2 and TRBJ2-1; 10 nucleotides agree with TRBD2. Germline V gene data show CDR1 as SGHAT and CDR2 as FQNNGV. CDR3 length: 15 residues. V trimming: 5 bases; J trimming: 4 bases; junction bases outside the gene matches: 5. The CDR3 loop reads CASSMSGGAYNEQFF. The CDR3 nucleotides are TGTGCCAGCAGCATGAGCGGGGGGGCATACAATGAGCAGTTCTTC.

The chain links TRBV9 to TRBJ1-6; no clear D. The CDR3 loop spans 12 amino acids. Deletions cut 4 bases from V and 6 bases from J, with 5 bases between. Germline CDR1 reads SGDLS; CDR2 reads YYNGEE. This CDR3 reads CASSPSNSPLHF. DNA for the CDR3: TGTGCCAGCAGCCCTAGTAATTCACCCCTCCACTTT.

This clonotype was found a few times. The chain recombines TRBV2 with TRBJ1-4; 8 bases line up with TRBD1. The CDR3 runs 15 residues. In germline, CDR1 is SNHLY, CDR2 FYNNEI. Unmatched junction bases numbered 7, after V lost 7 bases and J lost 3 bases. For the CDR3, the DNA is TGTGCCAGCACGACAGGGGAGAAGGCTAATGAAAAACTGTTTTTT. Encoded protein: CASTTGEKANEKLFF.

This clonotype has only a few counts. The rearrangement joins TRBV5-4 to TRBJ2-7, with 10 bases aligning to TRBD1. CDR1 and CDR2 from the germline V gene are SGHNT and YYREEE (reference sequence). There are 15 residues in the CDR3. Trimming cost V 9 bases and J 2 bases; bases outside gene matches: 11. The CDR3 is CATEARDRGTYEQYF. For the CDR3, the DNA is TGTGCCACCGAGGCACGGGACAGGGGAACCTACGAGCAGTACTTC.

This rearrangement joins TRBV7-2 to TRBJ1-5, with D perhaps TRBD1 (6 bases). CDR3 size: 17 residues. Trimming shortened V by 5 bases and J by 7 bases, and 24 bases separated the two germline ends. Germline values: CDR1 SGHTA, CDR2 FQGNSA. The CDR3 DNA reads TGTGCCAGCAGCCTTCGAGGGGGGGGGCCTTTGTCGCAGCCCCAGCATTTT. Residues: CASSLRGGGPLSQPQHF. Supplemented by reference TRBV7-2 and TRBJ1-5, the full variable domain reads GAGVSQSPSNKVTEKGKDVELRCDPISGHTALYWYRQSLGQGLEFLIYFQGNSAPDKSGLPSDRFSAERTGGSVSTLTIQRTQQEDSAVYLCASSLRGGGPLSQPQHFGDGTRLSIL.

This clonotype was observed a single time. The chain employs TRBV19 and TRBJ2-7, with D tentatively TRBD1 (5 bases). This CDR3 has 14 amino acids. Trimming left V 3 bases short and J 0 bases short, with 9 bases between. Germline V gives CDR1 LNHDA, CDR2 SQIVND (reference sequence). The CDR3 spells CASSITGGSYEQYF. The CDR3, as DNA: TGTGCCAGTAGTATTACAGGTGGCTCCTACGAGCAGTACTTC.

Only a few counts were recorded for this clonotype. The gene calls are TRBV10-3 and TRBJ2-7; 10 nucleotides match TRBD1. This CDR3 is 16 amino acids long. CDR1 and CDR2 from the germline V gene are ENHRY and SYGVKD. V shed 6 bases, J shed 1 base, and the junction held 9 bases outside the gene matches. CDR3 nucleotide sequence: TGTGCCATCAGGTTATCCGGGACAGGGGCGTCCTACGAGCAGTACTTC. Translation gives CAIRLSGTGASYEQYF.

The chain is built from TRBV20-1 and TRBJ2-7; 8 bases are shared with TRBD2. The CDR3 loop spans 14 amino acids. Germline V gene sequence: CDR1 DFQATT, CDR2 SNEGSKA (reference sequence). Losses at the gene ends were 3 bases for V and 4 bases for J; bases not matched to a gene: 8. CDR3 nucleotides: TGCAGTGCTAGCCTTGGGACTAGGAGGTACGAGCAGTACTTC. This encodes CSASLGTRRYEQYF.

This chain uses TRBV7-9 with TRBJ2-7, with 9 bases aligning to TRBD1. This CDR3 contains 15 residues. Trimming took 4 bases from V and 3 from J; bases not matched to a gene: 7. Germline assignment: CDR1 SEHNR and CDR2 FQNEAQ (reference sequence). The DNA of the CDR3 is TGTGCCAGCAGCTGGAGTGACAGGGGGTACTACGAGCAGTACTTC. This gives the protein CASSWSDRGYYEQYF.

This chain uses TRBV20-1 with TRBJ2-2, with unresolved D. V lost 6 bases, J lost 0 bases, and 14 bases lay in between. The germline gives CDR1 DFQATT, CDR2 SNEGSKA (reference sequence). The CDR3 is 15 residues long. CDR3 sequence (DNA): TGCAGTGCCTCTAGGGCGGCGACGAACACCGGGGAGCTGTTTTTT. It encodes CSASRAATNTGELFF.

V usage is TRBV7-2 and J usage is TRBJ2-3; 9 bases match TRBD2. The ends lost 5 bases at V and 6 bases at J; junction bases unmatched: 9. The CDR3 sequence is 15 residues long. The germline V gene has CDR1 SGHTA and CDR2 FQGNSA. The CDR3 DNA sequence: TGTGCCAGCAGCCTACCAGTGCGGGGGGGGGATACGCAGTATTTT. Its translation is CASSLPVRGGDTQYF.

This clonotype was seen more than once but under ten times. The chain joins TRBV27 to TRBJ1-2; TRBD1 might be the D (6 bases). From germline, CDR1 is MNHEY and CDR2 SMNVEV (reference sequence). The CDR3 is 11 residues long. V lost 6 bases to trimming and J lost 7 bases, with 9 bases between them. CDR3 in amino acids: CASSQGFGYTF. CDR3 coding DNA: TGTGCCAGCAGCCAGGGGTTTGGCTACACCTTC.

This clonotype was counted a few times. The J gene is TRBJ2-3, the V gene TRBV27; D unresolved. The CDR3 consists of 13 residues. Germline V gene data show CDR1 as MNHEY and CDR2 as SMNVEV (reference sequence). V was pared by 3 bases and J by 6 bases, with 10 bases between. The CDR3 spells CASSLWGWDTQYF. CDR3 coding DNA: TGTGCCAGCAGTTTGTGGGGTTGGGATACGCAGTATTTT.

This clonotype was recorded a few times. The chain recombines TRBV5-4 with TRBJ2-5; TRBD1 matches 9 bases. The CDR3 runs 16 residues. CDR1 is SGHNT, CDR2 YYREEE, per germline (reference sequence). With V trimmed by 4 bases and J by 2 bases, 9 bases remained unmatched. The CDR3: CASSETGTGLQETQYF. CDR3 DNA: TGTGCCAGCAGCGAAACCGGGACAGGGCTTCAAGAGACCCAGTACTTC.

The table lists this clonotype with a few counts. The rearrangement uses TRBV20-1 and TRBJ2-4; a weak D match, TRBD1 (5 bases). Germline V gives CDR1 DFQATT, CDR2 SNEGSKA (reference sequence). The germline V and J ends were trimmed by 0 bases and 3 bases, with 12 bases remaining between them. CDR3 length: 15 residues. This CDR3 is CSARDQGHFKNIQYF. The DNA for the CDR3 is TGCAGTGCTAGAGATCAGGGCCACTTCAAAAACATTCAGTACTTC.

There are a few counts of this clonotype. V is TRBV19 and J is TRBJ1-1, with D possibly matching TRBD1 (5 bases). The CDR3 runs to 14 residues. In germline, CDR1 is LNHDA, CDR2 SQIVND (reference sequence). V was cut by 6 bases and J by 5 bases, with 16 bases left in between. The CDR3 protein is CASSKGPGRTEAFF. The CDR3 DNA reads as TGTGCCAGTAGCAAGGGACCTGGGAGGACTGAAGCTTTCTTT.